These 21 T cell receptor beta chains were sequenced from one sample in a study of cytomegalovirus exposure and HLA in healthy donors (dated by TCRdb to between 2016 and 2019). Libraries were prepared through the immunoSEQ multiplex PCR assay. The multiplex PCR relied on a mix of 60 forward primers for TCR Vbeta segments and 13 reverse primers for TCR Jbeta segments. The immuneACCESS repertoire file appears here via TCRdb, limited to in-frame rearrangements. These files lack a portion of the clones; in checked studies, under half of the deficit traces to unresolved V genes, and the cause of the others is not known. The sample profile shows under 200,000 clones; around nine tenths of them were found once. The ten largest clones add up to 0.85% of the sample. The sample taken for sequencing was PBMCs. These TCRs come from a woman aged 30 to 39 in good health and CMV-seronegative.

The chain is built from TRBV18 and TRBJ2-5, with D possibly being TRBD1 (6 bases). This CDR3 is built from 14 residues. Germline CDR1 KGHSH, CDR2 LQKENI. Between the trimmed V and J ends, which lost 5 bases and 3 bases, there was a span of 13 bases. The CDR3: CASSEMRGKETQYF. The CDR3, as DNA: TGTGCCAGCTCAGAGATGAGGGGGAAAGAGACCCAGTACTTC.

The chain couples TRBV28 to TRBJ2-7, with D perhaps TRBD1 (5 bases). Germline V gives CDR1 MDHEN, CDR2 SYDVKM. The CDR3 covers 16 residues. The germline V and J ends were trimmed by 2 bases and 3 bases, with 17 bases remaining between them. CDR3 DNA: TGTGCCAGCAGTTTACGGCCAGGGTTTCTTGTCTACGAGCAGTACTTC. Residues: CASSLRPGFLVYEQYF. The entire variable domain, with the rest obtained from reference TRBV28 and TRBJ2-7, is as follows: DVKVTQSSRYLVKRTGEKVFLECVQDMDHENMFWYRQDPGLGLRLIYFSYDVKMKEKGDIPEGYSVSREKKERFSLILESASTNQTSMYLCASSLRPGFLVYEQYFGPGTRLTVT.

This chain uses TRBV27 with TRBJ2-3; D is possibly TRBD2 (6 bases). Trimming took 2 bases from V and 0 from J, leaving 15 bases between them. The CDR3 consists of 17 residues. The germline V gene has CDR1 MNHEY and CDR2 SMNVEV (reference sequence). CDR3 amino acids: CASSLIGLRSSTDTQYF. CDR3 in DNA: TGTGCCAGCAGTTTAATCGGACTACGCTCTAGCACAGATACGCAGTATTTT.

The rearrangement uses TRBV29-1 and TRBJ2-7; D is perhaps TRBD2 (7 bases). The V gene lost 7 bases and the J gene lost 3 bases, with 28 bases spanning the gap. CDR3 length equals 17 residues. Per germline, CDR1 SQVTM and CDR2 ANQGSEA. The CDR3 protein is CSAVTGGAGSGGYEQYF. In DNA form, the CDR3 reads TGCAGCGCCGTCACGGGGGGCGCCGGCTCCGGGGGCTACGAGCAGTACTTC.

The rearrangement uses TRBV10-2 and TRBJ2-2; TRBD2 aligns across 15 bases. This CDR3 comprises 16 residues. The germline V gene encodes CDR1 WSHSY and CDR2 SAAADI. The trim removed 6 bases at V and 7 bases at J, leaving 6 bases unmatched. CDR3 amino acids: CASRGLAGGQHGELFF. CDR3 bases: TGCGCCAGCAGAGGACTAGCGGGGGGGCAGCACGGGGAGCTGTTTTTT.

This clone was recorded only once. The chain uses TRBV18 and TRBJ1-3; the match to TRBD1 covers 7 bases. The CDR3 length is 19 residues. Germline lookup yields CDR1 KGHSH and CDR2 LQKENI. V lost 2 bases to trimming and J lost 0 bases; unmatched junction nucleotides: 13. The CDR3 loop reads CASSPGFGQALFSGNTIYF. Written as DNA, the CDR3 is TGTGCCAGCTCACCAGGATTTGGACAGGCGTTGTTCTCTGGAAACACCATATATTTT.

CDR3: CASSLVTGEETQYF. For the CDR3, the DNA is TGTGCCAGCAGCTTGGTGACAGGGGAAGAGACCCAGTACTTC. The chain couples TRBV5-6 to TRBJ2-5; 8 nucleotides match TRBD1. From germline, CDR1 is SGHDT and CDR2 YYEEEE. Trimming removed 0 bases from V and 3 bases from J; junction bases left unmatched: 1. The CDR3 contains 14 residues.

This chain links TRBV4-2 with TRBJ2-7; a possible D gene is TRBD2 (6 bases). The CDR3 is 14 amino acids. The V and J ends lost 1 base and 7 bases respectively, with 14 bases between them. Germline values: CDR1 LGHNA, CDR2 YNFKEQ. This CDR3 is CASSQAGDSGEQYF. The CDR3 DNA is TGTGCCAGCAGCCAAGCGGGGGACTCTGGGGAGCAGTACTTC.

This clone was counted only a few times. The V gene is TRBV6-1, the J gene TRBJ2-3, with D perhaps TRBD1 (5 bases). Trimming removed 8 bases from V and 3 bases from J, with 6 bases in between. Per the germline V gene, CDR1 is MNHNS and CDR2 is SASEGT. The CDR3 length is 11 residues. The CDR3 loop reads CASAGTDTQYF. Here the CDR3 DNA reads TGTGCCAGCGCAGGGACAGATACGCAGTATTTT.

This clone was detected only once. V is TRBV29-1 and J is TRBJ2-3, with 10 nucleotides matching TRBD2. Germline V lookup: CDR1 SQVTM, CDR2 ANQGSEA. Germline trimming cut 3 bases from V and 6 bases from J; bases unmatched to any gene: 18. The CDR3 contains 18 residues. The CDR3 DNA reads as TGCAGCGTTGATGCCCCTGGGTTAGCGGGAGGTCGGGGTGATACGCAGTATTTT. Translated: CSVDAPGLAGGRGDTQYF.

This chain links TRBV19 with TRBJ2-6, with D uncertain. CDR3 size: 17 residues. Trimming removed 5 bases from V and 0 bases from J, with 14 bases in between. The germline CDR1 and CDR2 sequences are LNHDA and SQIVND (reference sequence). The CDR3 loop is CASSSPVFPSGANVLTF. CDR3 DNA: TGTGCCAGTAGTTCCCCGGTTTTTCCCTCTGGGGCCAACGTCCTGACTTTC.

V usage is TRBV6-6 and J usage is TRBJ2-3, with 10 bases fitting TRBD2. The CDR3 consists of 15 residues. The germline CDR1 and CDR2 sequences are MNHNY and SVGAGI (reference sequence). The V gene end was trimmed by 2 bases and the J gene end by 2 bases; junction bases not matched to a gene: 1. For the CDR3, the DNA is TGTGCCAGCAGTTACGGACTAGCGGTCACAGATACGCAGTATTTT. Translation: CASSYGLAVTDTQYF.

This rearrangement joins TRBV12-5 to TRBJ2-3, with D tentatively TRBD1 (5 bases). The V end was cut by 6 bases, the J end by 4 bases, with 14 bases between. Germline-derived CDR1 and CDR2 are LGHNT and FRNRAP. This CDR3 is 14 amino acids long. The CDR3 loop reads CASGSGQQPDTQYF. Here the CDR3 DNA reads TGTGCTAGTGGATCAGGACAACAACCAGATACGCAGTATTTT.

The J gene is TRBJ2-5, the V gene TRBV13, with 7 bases matching TRBD2. Trimming took 5 bases from V and 7 from J; bases not matched to a gene: 13. CDR1 is PRHDT, CDR2 FYEKMQ, per germline (reference sequence). This CDR3 comprises 15 residues. CDR3 nucleotide sequence: TGTGCCAGCAGCCCCCCGGGCCTCAGCGGGGCGACCCAGTACTTC. Its translation is CASSPPGLSGATQYF.

The rearrangement joins TRBV28 to TRBJ1-1, with TRBD1 as a possible D gene (5 bases). The CDR3 loop spans 15 amino acids. The germline V gene encodes CDR1 MDHEN and CDR2 SYDVKM. Trimming took 8 bases from V and 1 from J, leaving 17 bases between them. The CDR3: CASGGRGAANTEAFF. In DNA, the CDR3 is TGTGCCAGCGGAGGGAGGGGCGCGGCGAACACTGAAGCTTTCTTT. Using reference TRBV28 and TRBJ1-1 for the parts outside the CDR3, the full variable domain is DVKVTQSSRYLVKRTGEKVFLECVQDMDHENMFWYRQDPGLGLRLIYFSYDVKMKEKGDIPEGYSVSREKKERFSLILESASTNQTSMYLCASGGRGAANTEAFFGQGTRLTVV.

CDR3 sequence (DNA): TGTGCCAGTAGTATAGATCCGACTAGCGGGGACACCGGGGAGCTGTTTTTT. It specifies CASSIDPTSGDTGELFF. The chain recombines TRBV19 with TRBJ2-2; 11 bases agree with TRBD2. Germline CDR1 is LNHDA and CDR2 is SQIVND (reference sequence). V was clipped by 0 bases and J by 3 bases; unmatched bases: 3. CDR3 length: 17 residues.

The chain recombines TRBV6-5 with TRBJ2-1; TRBD2 matches 7 bases. V lost 8 bases to trimming and J lost 3 bases; unmatched junction nucleotides: 10. The length of the CDR3 is 15 residues. Germline lookup yields CDR1 MNHEY and CDR2 SVGAGI. As DNA, the CDR3 is TGTGCCAGCCGTCCGGGGCGGGGGATCTACAATGAGCAGTTCTTC. Amino acids: CASRPGRGIYNEQFF.

V gene TRBV5-6 combines with J gene TRBJ2-5, with D perhaps TRBD1 (7 bases). This CDR3 is built from 18 residues. CDR1 SGHDT and CDR2 YYEEEE come from the germline V gene. Trimming left V 4 bases short and J 5 bases short, with 27 bases between. The CDR3 spells CASSPRQITGAGGETQYF. The CDR3 nucleotides read TGTGCCAGCAGCCCCAGACAAATTACAGGGGCAGGGGGGGAGACCCAGTACTTC.

This chain connects TRBV27 to TRBJ2-1, with a tentative D call TRBD2 (6 bases). The CDR3 consists of 14 residues. Germline values: CDR1 MNHEY, CDR2 SMNVEV (reference sequence). V dropped 2 bases and J dropped 6 bases, with 11 bases sitting between them. CDR3 in DNA: TGTGCCAGCAGTTTAGGTCCGACTAGCAATGAGCAGTTCTTC. Protein: CASSLGPTSNEQFF.

The rearrangement joins TRBV6-1 to TRBJ2-3; the match to TRBD2 covers 13 bases. Germline CDR1 and CDR2: MNHNS and SASEGT. The ends lost 7 bases at V and 2 bases at J; junction bases unmatched: 3. This CDR3 has 15 residues. In DNA, the CDR3 is TGTGCCAGCACCGGGACTAGCGGGGTCACAGATACGCAGTATTTT. As protein: CASTGTSGVTDTQYF.

This clone has just a few counts. This chain connects TRBV5-1 to TRBJ2-3, with D uncertain. CDR1 SGHRS and CDR2 YFSETQ come from the germline V gene. The CDR3 is 15 residues long. V was shortened by 0 bases and J by 2 bases, with 10 bases between the two germline ends. The CDR3: CASSLEDLDTDTQYF. CDR3 coding DNA: TGCGCCAGCAGCTTGGAAGATCTAGACACAGATACGCAGTATTTT.